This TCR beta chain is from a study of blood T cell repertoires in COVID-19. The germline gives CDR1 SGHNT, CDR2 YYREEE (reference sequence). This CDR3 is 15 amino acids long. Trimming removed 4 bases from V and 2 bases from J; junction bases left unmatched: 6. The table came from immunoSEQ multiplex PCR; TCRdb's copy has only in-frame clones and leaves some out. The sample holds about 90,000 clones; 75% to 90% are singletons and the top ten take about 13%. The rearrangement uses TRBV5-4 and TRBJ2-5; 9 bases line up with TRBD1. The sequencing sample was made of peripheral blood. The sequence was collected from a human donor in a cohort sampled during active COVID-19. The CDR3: CASSPPGTGQETQYF. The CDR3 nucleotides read TGTGCCAGCAGCCCCCCCGGGACAGGGCAAGAGACCCAGTACTTC.